This T cell receptor beta chain was captured in a study of blood T cell repertoires in COVID-19. About the study: T cells, B-cell-depleted T cells, or PBMCs supplied cDNA or gDNA.

As originally analysed: Nucleated cell number was recorded as an estimate derived from reference gene primer amplification. Sequencing was performed with immunoSEQ multiplex PCR; in TCRdb, only in-frame clones are kept and a portion is missing. V and J calls and clone size come straight from that table; D and trimming were deduced from the DNA. The table records 150,000 to 200,000 clones, 65% to 80% of them present only once. J gave up 3 bases and V 7 bases, and 10 bases lay outside the gene matches. The CDR3 is 17 residues long. This TCR came from a middle-aged man who had recovered from COVID-19. The sequencing sample was made of peripheral blood. The chain combines TRBV23-1 with TRBJ2-6; TRBD1 matches 9 bases. TRBV23-1 is noted as an ORF with a role that remains uncertain. The chain's CDR3 is CASKNRGQVYGANVLTF. DNA for the CDR3: TGCGCCAGCAAAAACAGGGGGCAAGTTTATGGGGCCAACGTCCTGACTTTC.